This T cell receptor beta chain derives from a study of T cells in Graves' hyperthyroidism and ophthalmopathy. Patients with uncontrolled infections, other autoimmune diseases, pregnancy or lactation were excluded. CDR1 is MDHEN and CDR2 is SYDVKM in the germline V gene. The CDR3 spans 18 residues. Trimming shortened V by 6 bases and J by 0 bases, and 21 bases separated the two germline ends. There were TCR beta CDR3 regions amplified from RNA transcripts. The HTBI set primed first-round TCR CDR3 RT-PCR. TCRdb processed the multiplex PCR reads anew with MiXCR; each CDR3 protein has one entry. The profile shows fewer than 650,000 distinct CDR3 sequences, approximately 15% of them singletons. At least ten counts were recorded for this clonotype.

The rearrangement links TRBV28 to TRBJ2-4, with D maybe TRBD2 (5 bases). Sequencing used blood. This clonotype was obtained from a young woman with Graves' hyperthyroidism that later progressed to Graves' ophthalmopathy. The chain's CDR3 is CASSNRGWMTQAKNIQYF. In nucleotides, the CDR3 is TGTGCCAGCAGCAACAGAGGGTGGATGACCCAAGCCAAAAACATTCAGTACTTC.